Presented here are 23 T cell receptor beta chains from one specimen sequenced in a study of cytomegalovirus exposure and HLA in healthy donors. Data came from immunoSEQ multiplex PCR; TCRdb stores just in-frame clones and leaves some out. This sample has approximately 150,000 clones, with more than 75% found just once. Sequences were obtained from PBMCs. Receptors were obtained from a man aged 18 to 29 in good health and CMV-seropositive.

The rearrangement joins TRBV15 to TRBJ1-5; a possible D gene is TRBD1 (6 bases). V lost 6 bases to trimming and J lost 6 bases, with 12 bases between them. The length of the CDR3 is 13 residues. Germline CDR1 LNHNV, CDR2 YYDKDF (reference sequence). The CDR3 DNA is TGTGCCACCAGAGGCGGGGGCGGTCAGCCCCAGCATTTT. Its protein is CATRGGGGQPQHF.

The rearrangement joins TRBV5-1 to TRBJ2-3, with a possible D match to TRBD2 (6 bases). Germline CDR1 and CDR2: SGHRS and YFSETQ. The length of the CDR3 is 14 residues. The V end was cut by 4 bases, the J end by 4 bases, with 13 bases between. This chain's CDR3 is CASSPVGEADTQYF. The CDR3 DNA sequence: TGCGCCAGCAGCCCTGTCGGGGAGGCAGATACGCAGTATTTT.

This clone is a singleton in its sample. This chain's CDR3 is CASSKEGQNYGYTF. DNA for the CDR3: TGCGCCAGCAGCAAGGAGGGACAGAACTATGGCTACACCTTC. The chain recombines TRBV5-1 with TRBJ1-2; 7 nucleotides match TRBD1. After removal of 4 bases from V and 2 bases from J, the junction contained 5 bases not matched to a gene. CDR1 and CDR2 from the germline V gene are SGHRS and YFSETQ. The CDR3 covers 14 residues.

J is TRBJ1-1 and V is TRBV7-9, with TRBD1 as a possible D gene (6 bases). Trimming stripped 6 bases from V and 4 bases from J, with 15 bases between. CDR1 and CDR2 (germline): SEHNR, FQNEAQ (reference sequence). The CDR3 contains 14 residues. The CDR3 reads CASRTPAGATEAFF. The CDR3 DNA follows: TGTGCCAGCAGGACGCCTGCAGGGGCCACTGAAGCTTTCTTT.

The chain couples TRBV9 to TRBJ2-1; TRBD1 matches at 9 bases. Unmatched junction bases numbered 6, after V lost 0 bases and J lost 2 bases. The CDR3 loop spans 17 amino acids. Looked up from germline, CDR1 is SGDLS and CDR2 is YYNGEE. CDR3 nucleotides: TGTGCCAGCAGCGTAGAGCTCGGGACAGGGACCTACAATGAGCAGTTCTTC. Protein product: CASSVELGTGTYNEQFF.

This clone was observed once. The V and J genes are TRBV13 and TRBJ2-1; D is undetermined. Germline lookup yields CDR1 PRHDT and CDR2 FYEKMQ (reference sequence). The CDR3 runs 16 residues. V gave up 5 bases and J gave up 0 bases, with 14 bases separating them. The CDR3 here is CASSISSLGSYNEQFF. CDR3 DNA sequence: TGTGCCAGCAGCATCTCGAGCCTCGGCTCCTACAATGAGCAGTTCTTC.

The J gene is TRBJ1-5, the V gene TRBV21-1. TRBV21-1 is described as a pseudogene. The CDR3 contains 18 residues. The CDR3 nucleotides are TGTGCCAGCAGCCCGCGGCGGTCGAGGGCTGATAGCAATCAGCCCCAGCATTTT. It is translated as CASSPRRSRADSNQPQHF.

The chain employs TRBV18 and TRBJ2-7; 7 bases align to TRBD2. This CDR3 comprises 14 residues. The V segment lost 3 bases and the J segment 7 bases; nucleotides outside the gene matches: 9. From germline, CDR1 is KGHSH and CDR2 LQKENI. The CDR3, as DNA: TGTGCCAGCTCACCGGCCAGCGGGGCTCGGGAGCAGTACTTC. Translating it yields CASSPASGAREQYF. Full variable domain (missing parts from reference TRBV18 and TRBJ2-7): NAGVMQNPRHLVRRRGQEARLRCSPMKGHSHVYWYRQLPEEGLKFMVYLQKENIIDESGMPKERFSAEFPKEGPSILRIQQVVRGDSAAYFCASSPASGAREQYFGPGTRLTVT.

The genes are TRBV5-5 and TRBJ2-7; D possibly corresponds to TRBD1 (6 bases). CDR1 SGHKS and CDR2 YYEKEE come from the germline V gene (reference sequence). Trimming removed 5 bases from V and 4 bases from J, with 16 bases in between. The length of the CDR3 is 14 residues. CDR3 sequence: CASSPGVLGYEQYF. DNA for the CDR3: TGTGCCAGCAGTCCAGGGGTCCTTGGGTACGAGCAGTACTTC.

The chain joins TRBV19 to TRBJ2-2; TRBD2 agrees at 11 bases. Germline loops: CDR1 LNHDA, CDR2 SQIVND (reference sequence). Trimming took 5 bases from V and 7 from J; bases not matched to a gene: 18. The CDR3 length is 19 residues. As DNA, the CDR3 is TGTGCCAGTAGTTTATACTATCGTAGCGGGGGGGCCCATGGCGGGGAGCTGTTTTTT. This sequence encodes CASSLYYRSGGAHGGELFF.

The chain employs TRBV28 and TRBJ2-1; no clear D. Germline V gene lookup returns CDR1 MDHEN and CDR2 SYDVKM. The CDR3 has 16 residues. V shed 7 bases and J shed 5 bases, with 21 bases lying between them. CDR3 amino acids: CASTSLLGFLDNEQFF. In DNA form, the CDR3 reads TGTGCCAGCACCTCACTTCTGGGCTTTCTGGACAATGAGCAGTTCTTC.

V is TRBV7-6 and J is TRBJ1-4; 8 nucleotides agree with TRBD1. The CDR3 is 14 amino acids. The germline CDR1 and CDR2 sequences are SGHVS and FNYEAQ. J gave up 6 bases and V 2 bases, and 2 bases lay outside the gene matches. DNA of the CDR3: TGTGCCAGCAGCTTAAAGGACAGGGATGAAAAACTGTTTTTT. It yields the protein CASSLKDRDEKLFF.

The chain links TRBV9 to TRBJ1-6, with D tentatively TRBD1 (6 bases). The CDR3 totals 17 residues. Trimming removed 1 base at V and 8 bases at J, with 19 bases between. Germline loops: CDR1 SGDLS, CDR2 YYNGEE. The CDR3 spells CASSVPFGGPGDSPLHF. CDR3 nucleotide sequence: TGTGCCAGCAGCGTACCTTTCGGGGGGCCAGGGGATTCACCCCTCCACTTT.

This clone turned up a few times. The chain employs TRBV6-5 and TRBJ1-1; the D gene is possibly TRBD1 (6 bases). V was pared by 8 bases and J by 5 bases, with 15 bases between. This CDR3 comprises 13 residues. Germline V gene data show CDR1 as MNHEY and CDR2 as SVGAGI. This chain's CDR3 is CASRQGLRTEAFF. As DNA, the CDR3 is TGTGCCAGCCGCCAGGGGCTTCGAACTGAAGCTTTCTTT.

CDR3 sequence reads: CASRGLARWDTQYF. The CDR3 DNA is TGTGCCAGCCGAGGACTAGCGAGATGGGATACGCAGTATTTT. The genes are TRBV2 and TRBJ2-3; 9 bases agree with TRBD2. The J segment lost 6 bases and the V segment lost 8 bases, leaving 9 bases of the junction unmatched. In germline, CDR1 is SNHLY, CDR2 FYNNEI. This CDR3 is built from 14 residues.

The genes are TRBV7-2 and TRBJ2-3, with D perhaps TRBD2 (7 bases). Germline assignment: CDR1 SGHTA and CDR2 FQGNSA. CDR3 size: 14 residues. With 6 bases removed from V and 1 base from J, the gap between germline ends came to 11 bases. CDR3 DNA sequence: TGTGCCAGCAGTCTCGGGGGGCGCACAGATACGCAGTATTTT. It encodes CASSLGGRTDTQYF.

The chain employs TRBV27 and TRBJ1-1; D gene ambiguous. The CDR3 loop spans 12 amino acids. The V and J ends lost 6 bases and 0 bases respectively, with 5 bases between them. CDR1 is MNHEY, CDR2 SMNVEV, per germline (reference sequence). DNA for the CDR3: TGTGCCAGCAGCACTATGAACACTGAAGCTTTCTTT. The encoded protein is CASSTMNTEAFF.

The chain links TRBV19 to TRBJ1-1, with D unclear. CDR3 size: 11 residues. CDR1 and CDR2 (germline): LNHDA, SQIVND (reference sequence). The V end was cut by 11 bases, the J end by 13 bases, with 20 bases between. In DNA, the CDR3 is TGTGCCTCAGGATTTCATGAGGAGGGTTTCTTT. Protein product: CASGFHEEGFF.

The CDR3 nucleotides are TGTGCCAGTAGTAACCGCACAGAAGCTTTCTTT. Amino acid sequence: CASSNRTEAFF. The chain couples TRBV19 to TRBJ1-1, with D uncertain. Germline-derived CDR1 and CDR2 are LNHDA and SQIVND (reference sequence). V lost 4 bases, J lost 8 bases, and 8 bases lay in between. The length of the CDR3 is 11 residues.

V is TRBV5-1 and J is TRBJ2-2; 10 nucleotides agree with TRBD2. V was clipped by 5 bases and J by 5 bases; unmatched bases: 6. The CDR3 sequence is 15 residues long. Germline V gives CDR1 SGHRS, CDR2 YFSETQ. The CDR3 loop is CASSFGLADTGELFF. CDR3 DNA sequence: TGCGCCAGCAGTTTCGGACTAGCGGATACCGGGGAGCTGTTTTTT.

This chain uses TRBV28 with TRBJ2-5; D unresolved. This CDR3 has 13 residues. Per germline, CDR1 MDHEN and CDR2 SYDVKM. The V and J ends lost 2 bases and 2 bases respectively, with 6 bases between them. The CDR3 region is CASSLRDQETQYF. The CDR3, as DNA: TGTGCCAGCAGTTTACGAGATCAAGAGACCCAGTACTTC.

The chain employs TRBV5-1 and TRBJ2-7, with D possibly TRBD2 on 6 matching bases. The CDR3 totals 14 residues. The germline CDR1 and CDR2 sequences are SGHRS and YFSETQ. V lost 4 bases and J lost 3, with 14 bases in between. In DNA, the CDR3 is TGCGCCAGCAGCGCGGGACTGAGCTACTACGAGCAGTACTTC. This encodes CASSAGLSYYEQYF.

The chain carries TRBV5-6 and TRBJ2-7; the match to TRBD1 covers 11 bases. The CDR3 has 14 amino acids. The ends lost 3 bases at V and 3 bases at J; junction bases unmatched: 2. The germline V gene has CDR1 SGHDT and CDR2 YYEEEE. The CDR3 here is CASSSGTGGYEQYF. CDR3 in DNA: TGTGCCAGCAGCTCCGGGACAGGGGGCTACGAGCAGTACTTC.